The source of this TCR beta chain is a study of T cells after yellow fever vaccination (dated by TCRdb to between 2018 and 2021). Regarding the research as a whole: The SMART-Seq v4 Ultra Low Input RNA kit was used to prepare libraries from fractions with low cell numbers. Bulk PBMC replicates and cell subsets were isolated from blood drawn at multiple timepoints before and after both primary and secondary immunization. Bulk TCR alpha and beta repertoires were sequenced longitudinally to track T-cell clones before and after primary and booster YFV17D yellow fever vaccination. Two healthy male donors made up the cohort, one aged 18 to 29 years and the other aged 30 to 40 years.

Spanning cysteine to phenylalanine, the CDR3 consists of 18 amino acids. Of all the DNA, just the CDR3 is kept, 54 bases in frame from base 1. The germline V gene supplies CDR1 MGHRA and CDR2 YSYEKL. Between the V and J ends, shortened by 0 bases and 1 base respectively, the junction contains 16 bases. In the paper's terms, the treatment or condition label means: live attenuated yellow fever vaccine strain. Two biological replicates of bulk PBMCs were collected at each blood-draw timepoint. A standard Ficoll-Paque protocol was used to isolate PBMCs from peripheral blood. TriZol was used to extract RNA from bulk PBMCs, CD4 and CD8 fractions, and dextramer-positive and dextramer-negative fractions. TCR cDNA was made using 5'RACE template switching, a step that added a universal primer site and unique molecular identifiers. cDNA synthesis was primed from both the TCR alpha and TCR beta constant segments. Libraries were amplified in two PCR steps, with sample barcodes and sequencing adapters added in the second step. Libraries were sequenced on Illumina HiSeq 2500 (2x100 bp) or NovaSeq (2x150 bp). As for how the authors treated the data: MIGEC was used to demultiplex reads and collapse the reads into UMI consensus sequences, and MiXCR was used for V(D)J alignment. Vaccine-responding clonotypes were defined with edgeR using replicate PBMC samples, requiring FDR below 0.01 and a log2 fold change above 5 up to day 15. Bulk clonotypes were assigned CD4 or CD8 identity according to which sequenced CD4 or CD8 repertoire held them at higher abundance. TCRdb reworked the public reads: Q25 trimming with fastp, MiXCR clone assembly, productive beta chains retained. Entries are consolidated by CDR3 protein sequence, retaining the most common genes and DNA. TCRdb, not the authors, supplied the V and J calls. The sample yields about 580,000 distinct CDR3 sequences; less than 20% were counted once. The top ten constitute 15% to 20% of the sample.

Broad study findings and their caveats: A small fraction of clonotypes appeared in both the CD4 and CD8 compartments, likely as a result of convergent recombination. The study included only a couple of donors, which limits how far the findings can be generalized. FACS-sorted repertoires could contain abundant contaminating clonotypes from the bulk population, so computational filtering was required. The secondary T-cell response was weaker than the primary response but faster, peaking on day 5 instead of day 15. Most clones expanded after primary vaccination (about 95% of CD4 and roughly 91% of CD8) were re-detected after the booster, suggesting that broad memory maintenance occurred.

The table lists this clonotype with a few counts. Its antigen has not been determined. The record has no base qualities; no much larger clone is one base away. The V and J genes are TRBV4-1 and TRBJ1-5; confidence is insufficient to name the D gene. The TCR originated in a young man who received the YFV17D yellow fever vaccine. The sequences come from PBMCs, collected about 5 days after the first yellow fever vaccination. Here is the DNA: TGCGCCAGCAGCCAAGAAGGCCCAGGACGATTAAGCAATCAGCCCCAGCATTTT. This encodes CASSQEGPGRLSNQPQHF.